A selection of T cell receptor beta chains follows, all from one sample in a study of blood T cell repertoires in COVID-19. Produced via immunoSEQ multiplex PCR; TCRdb's table is partial and in-frame only. Of 300,000 to 450,000 clones listed, roughly nine tenths are singletons. The sequenced sample consisted of peripheral blood. The receptors were sampled from a woman in her fifties or sixties with COVID-19, enrolled during active disease. The CDR3 runs from the conserved cysteine through the conserved F or W. D genes are given only for firm matches. A row's size may be missing; if present it is once, few, many or a size class.

TRBJ2-3 | . | TRBV7-3 | . | CASSVRRHTDTQYF | TGTGCCAGCAGCGTGAGGAGGCACACAGATACGCAGTATTTT
TRBJ2-3 | . | TRBV19 | . | CASSLRLGTQYF | TGTGCCAGTAGTCTCAGGTTGGGTACGCAGTATTTT
TRBJ2-4 | . | TRBV7-9 | . | CASSLEQSGQYF | TGTGCCAGCAGCTTAGAACAGTCCGGTCAGTACTTC
TRBJ2-2 | . | TRBV10-3 | . | CATRGGANTGELFF | TGTGCCACCCGAGGGGGTGCGAACACCGGGGAGCTGTTTTTT
TRBJ1-1 | . | TRBV5-1 | TRBD1 | CASSDRGLKNTEAFF | TGCGCCAGCAGTGACAGGGGGCTCAAGAACACTGAAGCTTTCTTT
TRBJ2-3 | . | TRBV28 | TRBD1 | CASSSLGQVIGRDTQYF | TGTGCCAGCAGTTCCCTAGGACAGGTCATTGGAAGGGATACGCAGTATTTT
TRBJ1-2 | . | TRBV28 | . | CASSTPTDGYTF | TGTGCCAGCAGTACCCCCACGGATGGCTACACCTTC
TRBJ1-1 | . | TRBV7-2 | . | CASSYQPAGNTEAFF | TGTGCCAGCAGCTACCAGCCTGCAGGGAACACTGAAGCTTTCTTT
TRBJ1-6 | . | TRBV9 | . | CASSVDMPGLNSPLHF | TGTGCCAGCAGCGTAGACATGCCAGGGCTGAATTCACCCCTCCACTTT
TRBJ1-1 | . | TRBV5-1 | . | CASSLLDSEAFF | TGCGCCAGCAGCCTACTCGACAGTGAAGCTTTCTTT
TRBJ1-4 | . | TRBV18 | . | CASSPFTDEKLFF | TGTGCCAGCTCACCATTTACGGATGAAAAACTGTTTTTT
TRBJ1-1 | . | TRBV6-5 | . | CASSYSRVGLTEAFF | TGTGCCAGCAGTTACTCGAGGGTCGGACTCACTGAAGCTTTCTTT
TRBJ1-1 | . | TRBV9 | . | CASSAQVRTEAFF | TGTGCCAGCAGCGCCCAGGTGCGCACTGAAGCTTTCTTT
TRBJ2-1 | . | TRBV15 | TRBD1 | CATSRAGTGNRRQFF | TGTGCCACCAGCAGAGCCGGGACAGGGAACCGACGGCAGTTCTTC
TRBJ2-3 | . | TRBV2 | . | CASSDLAKRTSTDTQYF | TGTGCCAGCAGTGATCTAGCGAAAAGAACTAGCACAGATACGCAGTATTTT
TRBJ1-1 | . | TRBV28 | . | CASSEGRTEAFF | TGTGCCAGTAGCGAGGGGAGGACTGAAGCTTTCTTT
TRBJ1-2 | . | TRBV6-5 | TRBD1 | CASRSTGGHGYTF | TGTGCCAGCAGATCAACAGGGGGCCATGGCTACACCTTC
TRBJ2-5 | . | TRBV7-9 | . | CASSLVLPGRETQYF | TGTGCCAGCAGCTTAGTCTTACCAGGGAGGGAGACCCAGTACTTC
TRBJ2-2 | . | TRBV4-1 | . | CASSRPEAGYLEELFF | TGCGCCAGCAGCCGGCCGGAGGCGGGGTACCTCGAGGAGCTGTTTTTT
TRBJ1-1 | . | TRBV6-4 | TRBD1 | CASSDGRGQIEAFF | TGTGCCAGCAGTGACGGTAGGGGACAGATTGAAGCTTTCTTT
TRBJ2-1 | . | TRBV11-3 | TRBD1 | CASRRSGTEDNEQFF | TGTGCCAGCAGACGATCCGGGACAGAAGACAATGAGCAGTTCTTC
TRBJ2-3 | once | TRBV5-1 | TRBD1 | CASSSTKTGDTTDTQYF | TGCGCCAGCAGCTCGACAAAGACAGGGGACACGACAGATACGCAGTATTTT
TRBJ2-2 | . | TRBV11-3 | . | CASSLDSERANAGELFF | TGTGCCAGCAGCTTGGATTCGGAGCGGGCAAATGCCGGGGAGCTGTTTTTT
TRBJ1-2 | . | TRBV3-1/TRBV3-2 | . | CASSQWAGIHLGYTF | TGTGCCAGCAGCCAATGGGCAGGGATCCACCTTGGCTACACCTTC
TRBJ2-7 | . | TRBV24-1 | TRBD1 | CATADRDNVYEQYF | TGTGCCACCGCCGACAGGGATAATGTTTACGAGCAGTACTTC
TRBJ1-2 | . | TRBV6-1 | . | CASSEYAVPNYGYTF | TGTGCCAGCAGTGAATATGCAGTCCCTAACTATGGCTACACCTTC